The 30 T cell receptor beta chains below were found in one sample sequenced in a study of blood T cells in healthy people across ages. Using a J-beta primer mix together with a sample-barcoded 5' primer, a second PCR was run for about 6 to 12 cycles. TCRdb itself ran the 5' RACE reads through MiXCR, one entry per CDR3 protein. The data hold hundreds of thousands of distinct CDR3 sequences, with 45% to 50% observed a single time. The sample taken for sequencing was blood. Receptor source: a woman aged 55 to 70 in good health.

The V gene is TRBV29-1, the J gene TRBJ1-4; 7 bases agree with TRBD1. The germline V gene encodes CDR1 SQVTM and CDR2 ANQGSEA. J gave up 2 bases and V 4 bases, and 7 bases lay outside the gene matches. The CDR3 is 15 residues long. CDR3 in DNA: TGCAGCGTTGGAGGGGAGGGGGCGACTAATGAAAAACTGTTTTTT. This sequence encodes CSVGGEGATNEKLFF. Full variable domain (rest looked up from reference TRBV29-1 and TRBJ1-4): SAVISQKPSRDICQRGTSLTIQCQVDSQVTMMFWYRQQPGQSLTLIATANQGSEATYESGFVIDKFPISRPNLTFSTLTVSNMSPEDSSIYLCSVGGEGATNEKLFFGSGTQLSVL.

In its sample, this clonotype was seen a few times. The chain couples TRBV7-2 to TRBJ1-2, with 9 positions matching TRBD1. Germline CDR1 and CDR2: SGHTA and FQGNSA. The CDR3 loop spans 16 amino acids. Trimming took 1 base from V and 4 from J; bases not matched to a gene: 7. The CDR3: CASSLEPGQGSYGYTF. CDR3 DNA: TGTGCCAGCAGCTTAGAGCCGGGACAGGGATCCTATGGCTACACCTTC.

Worth noting for this clonotype: A much larger clone differs from this one at a single base, so this may be a read error. The rearrangement joins TRBV4-2 to TRBJ2-5; 7 nucleotides line up with TRBD2. The DNA end is a closer match to TRBJ2-7, so the J assignment may be wrong. CDR3 length equals 14 residues. In germline, CDR1 is LGHNA, CDR2 YNFKEQ. The DNA for the CDR3 is TGTGTCAGCAGCCCTGGGGGGAGGGCCTCCGAGCAGTACTTC. Translated, it gives CVSSPGGRASEQYF.

The CDR3 loop is CSALPRGSYYEQYF. Written as DNA, the CDR3 is TGCAGTGCTCTCCCCCGAGGGTCCTACTACGAGCAGTACTTC. The rearrangement links TRBV20-1 to TRBJ2-7; tentatively, D is TRBD2 (5 bases). V dropped 5 bases and J dropped 3 bases, with 17 bases sitting between them. The CDR3 has 14 amino acids. Germline CDR1 DFQATT, CDR2 SNEGSKA (reference sequence).

The genes are TRBV9 and TRBJ2-6; TRBD1 agrees at 8 bases. Trimming at V came to 0 bases and at J to 1 base, leaving 9 bases not matched to a gene. The germline CDR1 and CDR2 sequences are SGDLS and YYNGEE. This CDR3 is built from 19 residues. This CDR3 is CASSVVPGRGRSGANVLTF. For the CDR3, the DNA is TGTGCCAGCAGCGTAGTCCCTGGCAGGGGGCGGTCTGGGGCCAACGTCCTGACTTTC.

As regards this clonotype: In this CDR3 the conserved last residue, phenylalanine or tryptophan, is missing, so a read error is likely. The chain is built from TRBV5-1 and TRBJ2-5, with 8 nucleotides matching TRBD1. V was clipped by 2 bases and J by 5 bases; unmatched bases: 11. The CDR3 has 16 amino acids. Germline V gene sequence: CDR1 SGHRS, CDR2 YFSETQ. CDR3 sequence (DNA): TGCGCCAGCAGCTTCGGGGGACAGGCCGCGATGGAGACCCAGTACTTA. This encodes CASSFGGQAAMETQYL.

The gene calls are TRBV28 and TRBJ2-1; TRBD1 matches at 9 bases. This CDR3 is 15 amino acids long. Germline CDR1 is MDHEN and CDR2 is SYDVKM. V lost 5 bases and J lost 6; bases outside the gene matches: 8. CDR3 region: CASSPTGQGANEQFF. The CDR3 DNA is TGTGCCAGCAGTCCGACGGGACAGGGAGCCAATGAGCAGTTCTTC.

The V call is TRBV27, the J call TRBJ2-7; 11 bases align to TRBD2. The CDR3 spans 16 residues. In germline, CDR1 is MNHEY, CDR2 SMNVEV (reference sequence). The V gene end was trimmed by 5 bases and the J gene end by 2 bases; junction bases not matched to a gene: 8. Here the CDR3 DNA reads TGTGCCAGCAGTCCCCGGACTAGCGGGTTCCCCTACGAGCAGTACTTC. This sequence encodes CASSPRTSGFPYEQYF.

This chain connects TRBV4-3 to TRBJ1-1; no reliable D call. The germline CDR1 and CDR2 sequences are LGHNA and YSLEER. V was clipped by 1 base and J by 1 base, with 7 bases between them. This CDR3 region has 14 residues. This chain's CDR3 is CASSQGQKNTEAFF. In nucleotides, the CDR3 is TGCGCCAGCAGCCAAGGTCAGAAGAACACTGAAGCTTTCTTT.

CDR3 sequence: CASSLSRATEAFF. The CDR3 DNA follows: TGCGCCAGCAGCTTGAGCAGGGCCACTGAAGCTTTCTTT. The chain uses TRBV5-1 and TRBJ1-1; D is possibly TRBD1 (5 bases). V was clipped by 1 base and J by 4 bases, with 8 bases between them. Germline values: CDR1 SGHRS, CDR2 YFSETQ. The CDR3 spans 13 residues.

The chain uses TRBV29-1 and TRBJ1-2, with 7 bases aligning to TRBD1. With 7 bases clipped from V and 7 bases from J, the junction kept 6 bases outside the gene matches. Germline loops: CDR1 SQVTM, CDR2 ANQGSEA. This CDR3 is 11 amino acids long. The CDR3 DNA reads as TGCAGCGCTGGACAGGAACGTGGCTACACCTTC. It encodes CSAGQERGYTF.

The CDR3 bases are TGTGCCAGCAGCCCTGCTAACGGACCTCGGGAGACCCAGTACTTC. Its protein product is CASSPANGPRETQYF. The chain links TRBV14 to TRBJ2-7; D is undetermined. The end of the DNA fits TRBJ2-5 better, so the J call may be wrong. The CDR3 runs 15 residues. Germline assignment: CDR1 SGHDN and CDR2 FVKESK.

This chain links TRBV7-9 with TRBJ1-2; D might be TRBD1 (5 bases). Trimming shortened V by 5 bases and J by 8 bases, and 18 bases separated the two germline ends. This CDR3 spans 14 amino acids. CDR1 and CDR2 from the germline V gene are SEHNR and FQNEAQ (reference sequence). The CDR3 DNA follows: TGTGCCAGCAGCCCCTCCGGGGGGGATTACGGCTACACCTTC. It specifies CASSPSGGDYGYTF.

This clonotype was counted a few times. The rearrangement joins TRBV2 to TRBJ2-6; TRBD1 matches at 11 bases. Germline loops: CDR1 SNHLY, CDR2 FYNNEI. V gave up 4 bases and J gave up 0 bases; unmatched junction bases: 2. CDR3 length equals 17 residues. CDR3 nucleotide sequence: TGTGCCAGCAGTGCCGGGACAGGGGGCTCTGGGGCCAACGTCCTGACTTTC. Translation gives CASSAGTGGSGANVLTF.

The chain couples TRBV14 to TRBJ2-5; possibly TRBD1 or TRBD2 for D (5 bases each). Germline CDR1 SGHDN, CDR2 FVKESK. The CDR3 has 16 residues. V shed 0 bases and J shed 2 bases, with 13 bases lying between them. The chain's CDR3 is CASSQDLGDYQETQYF. CDR3 sequence (DNA): TGTGCCAGCAGCCAAGATCTGGGGGATTATCAAGAGACCCAGTACTTC. The variable domain in full, completed from reference TRBV14 and TRBJ2-5, reads EAGVTQFPSHSVIEKGQTVTLRCDPISGHDNLYWYRRVMGKEIKFLLHFVKESKQDESGMPNNRFLAERTGGTYSTLKVQPAELEDSGVYFCASSQDLGDYQETQYFGPGTRLLVL.

The chain recombines TRBV5-5 with TRBJ2-1, with TRBD2 identical over 11 bases. Germline values: CDR1 SGHKS, CDR2 YYEKEE (reference sequence). This CDR3 is 18 amino acids long. V lost 4 bases to trimming and J lost 4 bases; unmatched junction nucleotides: 13. The CDR3 loop reads CASSHQGSGRAGYNEQFF. CDR3 coding DNA: TGTGCCAGCAGCCACCAGGGTAGCGGGAGGGCGGGGTACAATGAGCAGTTCTTC.

J is TRBJ2-1 and V is TRBV5-1, with 7 nucleotides matching TRBD2. The CDR3 totals 17 residues. The germline V gene has CDR1 SGHRS and CDR2 YFSETQ. V dropped 0 bases and J dropped 7; count of bases not matched to a gene: 13. For the CDR3, the DNA is TGCGCCAGCAGCTTGGGGATTAGTGCTAGCGGTTGGAATGAGCAGTTCTTC. The encoded protein is CASSLGISASGWNEQFF. Full variable domain (rest looked up from reference TRBV5-1 and TRBJ2-1): KAGVTQTPRYLIKTRGQQVTLSCSPISGHRSVSWYQQTPGQGLQFLFEYFSETQRNKGNFPGRFSGRQFSNSRSEMNVSTLELGDSALYLCASSLGISASGWNEQFFGPGTRLTVL.

V usage is TRBV5-1 and J usage is TRBJ2-1; D assignment may be TRBD1 or TRBD2 (5 bases each). Germline loops: CDR1 SGHRS, CDR2 YFSETQ. Trimming left V 3 bases short and J 3 bases short, with 16 bases between. The CDR3 is 16 amino acids. CDR3 bases: TGCGCCAGCAGCTCCACTGCAGGGAGTGTCTACAATGAGCAGTTCTTC. This gives the protein CASSSTAGSVYNEQFF. The full variable domain, its missing parts supplied by reference TRBV5-1 and TRBJ2-1, is KAGVTQTPRYLIKTRGQQVTLSCSPISGHRSVSWYQQTPGQGLQFLFEYFSETQRNKGNFPGRFSGRQFSNSRSEMNVSTLELGDSALYLCASSSTAGSVYNEQFFGPGTRLTVL.

This clonotype showed up just a few times. The chain carries TRBV7-2 and TRBJ1-2; D uncertain. The V and J ends lost 3 bases and 8 bases respectively, with 10 bases between them. The CDR3 extends over 12 amino acids. From germline, CDR1 is SGHTA and CDR2 FQGNSA. This CDR3 reads CASSFFGEGYTF. The CDR3 DNA reads as TGTGCCAGCAGCTTTTTCGGGGAAGGCTACACCTTC.

This clonotype was recorded a few times. The chain combines TRBV9 with TRBJ1-2, with 9 bases lining up with TRBD1. The trim removed 4 bases at V and 6 bases at J, leaving 4 bases unmatched. This CDR3 is 13 amino acids long. The germline V gene encodes CDR1 SGDLS and CDR2 YYNGEE. The CDR3 DNA is TGTGCCAGCAGCCCCACAGGGGGCAATGGCTACACCTTC. This sequence encodes CASSPTGGNGYTF. The full variable domain, its missing parts supplied by reference TRBV9 and TRBJ1-2, is DSGVTQTPKHLITATGQRVTLRCSPRSGDLSVYWYQQSLDQGLQFLIQYYNGEERAKGNILERFSAQQFPDLHSELNLSSLELGDSALYFCASSPTGGNGYTFGSGTRLTVV.

This clonotype showed up just a few times. The J gene is TRBJ2-5, the V gene TRBV12-3 or TRBV12-4; 13 nucleotides line up with TRBD2. CDR3 size: 18 residues. V was clipped by 6 bases and J by 7 bases; unmatched bases: 17. The CDR3 loop is CASSSPGTSGKTKTTQYF. The CDR3 coding sequence is TGTGCCAGCAGCTCGCCCGGGACTAGCGGGAAAACCAAGACGACCCAGTACTTC.

This clonotype showed up many times. The chain has TRBV11-1 and TRBJ2-5, with 7 bases matching TRBD1. This CDR3 is built from 13 residues. Germline V gene lookup returns CDR1 SGHAT and CDR2 FQDESV (reference sequence). J gave up 2 bases and V 5 bases, and 2 bases lay outside the gene matches. DNA for the CDR3: TGTGCCAGCAGCACGGGACAGCAAGAGACCCAGTACTTC. This translates into CASSTGQQETQYF.

V gene TRBV6-2 or TRBV6-3 combines with J gene TRBJ2-2, with D maybe TRBD1 (5 bases). Germline lookup yields CDR1 MNHEY and CDR2 SVGEGT. The CDR3 totals 15 residues. V lost 1 base and J 1 base, leaving 7 bases between the germline ends. CDR3 residues: CASSYWGKNTGELFF. The CDR3 DNA follows: TGTGCCAGCAGTTACTGGGGCAAGAACACCGGGGAGCTGTTTTTT.

This clonotype has a single count. This chain links TRBV9 with TRBJ1-6, with 8 nucleotides matching TRBD1. The germline CDR1 and CDR2 sequences are SGDLS and YYNGEE. This CDR3 contains 14 residues. V lost 4 bases to trimming and J lost 7 bases; unmatched junction nucleotides: 4. The CDR3 nucleotides are TGTGCCAGCAGCACCAGGACAGGGAATTCACCCCTCCACTTT. Translating gives CASSTRTGNSPLHF.

This chain links TRBV6-6 with TRBJ2-5; 7 positions agree with TRBD1. TRBJ2-7 explains the end of the DNA better; the J call may be wrong. This CDR3 region has 14 residues. Germline assignment: CDR1 MNHNY and CDR2 SVGAGI (reference sequence). The DNA for the CDR3 is TGTGCCAGCAGTAATCCGGGACAGCTATACGAGCAGTACTTC. Translated: CASSNPGQLYEQYF.

V and J are TRBV25-1 and TRBJ2-1; D may be TRBD1 (5 bases). Trimming took 3 bases from V and 7 from J, leaving 13 bases between them. The CDR3 runs to 14 residues. Per germline, CDR1 MGHDK and CDR2 SYGVNS. The CDR3 region has the DNA TGTGCCAGCAGTGATGGTGCAGGGATAAATGAGCAGTTCTTC. Amino acids: CASSDGAGINEQFF.

This clonotype was seen a few times. The genes are TRBV2 and TRBJ1-1, with 7 bases matching TRBD1. The trim removed 6 bases at V and 5 bases at J, leaving 12 bases unmatched. The germline V gene has CDR1 SNHLY and CDR2 FYNNEI. The CDR3 is 15 residues long. The CDR3 is CASRQDREGRTEAFF. The DNA of the CDR3 is TGTGCCAGCAGACAAGACAGGGAAGGGAGGACTGAAGCTTTCTTT.

V is TRBV20-1 and J is TRBJ2-7, with unresolved D. From germline, CDR1 is DFQATT and CDR2 SNEGSKA (reference sequence). The CDR3 covers 13 residues. V lost 7 bases to trimming and J lost 3 bases, with 16 bases between them. CDR3 region: CSGMAEASYEQYF. CDR3 in DNA: TGCAGTGGTATGGCCGAGGCAAGCTACGAGCAGTACTTC.

The rearrangement links TRBV11-1 to TRBJ2-5; 7 bases align to TRBD1. Gene TRBJ2-7 matches the end of the DNA better, so the J call may be wrong. The CDR3 totals 13 residues. Germline V lookup: CDR1 SGHAT, CDR2 FQDESV (reference sequence). The CDR3 protein is CASSHYRGIEQYF. The CDR3 bases are TGTGCCAGCAGCCATTACAGGGGCATCGAGCAGTACTTC.

A remark on this clonotype: One end of the junction is discordant with germline, which a read error may explain. For the CDR3, the DNA is TGTGCCAGTAGCTTCTCAGGCTATAATTCACCCCTCCACTTT. This gives the protein CASSFSGYNSPLHF. This chain joins TRBV7-9 and TRBJ1-6; D is ambiguous. The CDR3 length is 14 residues. Germline CDR1 is SEHNR and CDR2 is FQNEAQ (reference sequence).